Given below is one TCR beta chain in context. The antigen is not known. This sample is drawn from a study of CD8 T cells in ankylosing spondylitis. Study conclusions and caveats: For ankylosing spondylitis blood, a TCR beta motif of about eight highly homologous variants appeared characteristic. Enrichment of disease-linked clones was reportedly significant in matched ankylosing spondylitis synovial fluid. Prior work had noted some motif variants in reactive arthritis blood and synovial fluid.

The TCR beta libraries were generated through quantitative 5'-RACE incorporating molecular barcodes. TCRdb ran MiXCR on the 5' RACE reads and lists one entry per CDR3 protein. The sample shows approximately 300,000 distinct CDR3 sequences, more than 20% of them seen only once. The CDR3 spans 14 residues. V dropped 2 bases and J dropped 6 bases, with 14 bases sitting between them. Germline loops: CDR1 SGHRS, CDR2 YFSETQ. Sequencing used blood, either unsorted or a sorted T cell fraction (not recorded which). J is TRBJ1-1 and V is TRBV5-1; possible D gene TRBD1, 6 bases. The sequence derives from a female donor with ankylosing spondylitis or in good health (not recorded which). The CDR3 region is CASSFRGGSAEAFF. CDR3 bases: TGCGCCAGCAGCTTCCGCGGGGGCTCCGCTGAAGCTTTCTTT.